This T cell receptor beta chain appears in the sequencing data of a study of identical twins. Study-wide results and caveats: Twin sharing of out-of-frame TCR alpha was underestimated by models in monozygotic pairs. Invariant MAIT and iNKT cells may have partly biased zero-insertion analyses. Cord blood's abundant beta clonotypes had fewer insertions, unlike memory repertoires. Researchers reported excess low generation probability among twin-shared out-of-frame alpha sequences.

The CDR3 sequence is 18 residues long. Losses at the gene ends were 4 bases for V and 1 base for J; bases not matched to a gene: 10. Germline-derived CDR1 and CDR2 are MNHEY and SVGAGI. This clonotype was detected many times. As yet, its antigen is unknown. TCRdb recomputed calls from the 5' RACE reads with MiXCR, one row per CDR3 protein. The sample lists about 450,000 distinct CDR3 sequences, less than 20% occurring once. The TCR was taken from a man aged 45-60 years in good health. Specimen: naive T cells sorted from blood. The chain couples TRBV6-5 to TRBJ2-2; TRBD2 aligns across 9 bases. The DNA of the CDR3 is TGTGCCAGCAGTTTACAACTCAGACTAGCGGTGAACACCGGGGAGCTGTTTTTT. This codes for CASSLQLRLAVNTGELFF.